Listed below are T cell receptor beta chains from one sample, sequenced in a study of control samples from healthy donors and cancer patients. Clones were read by immunoSEQ multiplex PCR, and TCRdb kept only the in-frame ones, dropping some. The sample has 170,000 or so clones; 90% to 95% are singletons. Input material: blood. These receptors were taken from a woman in her forties in good health. The CDR3 runs from the conserved cysteine through the conserved F or W. The D gene is left open where the match is weak. Not every row has a clone size; where given, it reads once, few, many or a size class.

clone size: .; J gene: TRBJ1-2; D gene: .; V gene: TRBV6-2/TRBV6-3; CDR3 length: 13; CDR3 protein: CASSLLGYYGYTF; CDR3 DNA: TGTGCCAGCAGTTTACTCGGGTACTATGGCTACACCTTC
clone size: .; J gene: TRBJ2-7; D gene: .; V gene: TRBV18; CDR3 length: 16; CDR3 protein: CASSPQTGFSSYEQYF; CDR3 DNA: TGTGCCAGCTCACCTCAAACAGGGTTTTCCTCCTACGAGCAGTACTTC
clone size: few; J gene: TRBJ1-6; D gene: .; V gene: TRBV4-1; CDR3 length: 17; CDR3 protein: CASSQSSSGFGRSPLHF; CDR3 DNA: TGCGCCAGCAGCCAATCTAGCTCTGGTTTCGGGAGGTCACCCCTCCACTTT
clone size: .; J gene: TRBJ1-2; D gene: .; V gene: TRBV7-9; CDR3 length: 15; CDR3 protein: CASSLEVSFNYGYTF; CDR3 DNA: TGTGCCAGCAGCTTAGAGGTCAGCTTTAACTATGGCTACACCTTC
clone size: .; J gene: TRBJ2-3; D gene: .; V gene: TRBV7-6; CDR3 length: 17; CDR3 protein: CASSRGARSASTDTQYF; CDR3 DNA: TGTGCCAGCAGCAGAGGGGCCAGATCAGCTAGCACAGATACGCAGTATTTT
clone size: .; J gene: TRBJ1-2; D gene: .; V gene: TRBV6-5; CDR3 length: 14; CDR3 protein: CASNLAGGKYGYTF; CDR3 DNA: TGTGCCAGCAACCTAGCTGGGGGGAAATATGGCTACACCTTC
clone size: .; J gene: TRBJ2-7; D gene: TRBD1; V gene: TRBV5-1; CDR3 length: 14; CDR3 protein: CASSLGTGGYEQYF; CDR3 DNA: TGCGCCAGCAGCCTGGGGACAGGGGGGTACGAGCAGTACTTC
clone size: once; J gene: TRBJ1-3; D gene: TRBD1; V gene: TRBV3-1/TRBV3-2; CDR3 length: 17; CDR3 protein: CASSQGTGGNSGNTIYF; CDR3 DNA: TGTGCCAGCAGCCAGGGGACAGGGGGCAATTCTGGAAACACCATATATTTT
clone size: .; J gene: TRBJ1-5; D gene: .; V gene: TRBV6-5; CDR3 length: 13; CDR3 protein: CASRITGNQPQHF; CDR3 DNA: TGTGCCAGCAGGATTACAGGGAATCAGCCCCAGCATTTT
clone size: .; J gene: TRBJ1-1; D gene: .; V gene: TRBV9; CDR3 length: 11; CDR3 protein: CASSAGTEAFF; CDR3 DNA: TGTGCCAGCAGCGCGGGCACTGAAGCTTTCTTT
clone size: .; J gene: TRBJ1-1; D gene: .; V gene: TRBV6-2/TRBV6-3; CDR3 length: 15; CDR3 protein: CASSYWAGVATEAFF; CDR3 DNA: TGTGCCAGCAGTTACTGGGCAGGGGTGGCCACTGAAGCTTTCTTT
clone size: .; J gene: TRBJ1-3; D gene: .; V gene: TRBV27; CDR3 length: 15; CDR3 protein: CASRRDTLVGNTIYF; CDR3 DNA: TGTGCCAGCAGACGGGACACCTTGGTCGGAAACACCATATATTTT
clone size: .; J gene: TRBJ1-4; D gene: .; V gene: TRBV11-3; CDR3 length: 14; CDR3 protein: CASSPLRGQEKLFF; CDR3 DNA: TGTGCCAGCAGCCCCCTCCGGGGTCAAGAAAAACTGTTTTTT
clone size: .; J gene: TRBJ1-1; D gene: TRBD1; V gene: TRBV7-9; CDR3 length: 17; CDR3 protein: CASSPTGGARRNTEAFF; CDR3 DNA: TGTGCCAGCAGCCCCACAGGGGGCGCTAGAAGGAACACTGAAGCTTTCTTT
clone size: .; J gene: TRBJ2-1; D gene: TRBD2; V gene: TRBV10-2; CDR3 length: 16; CDR3 protein: CASSNSGVSSYNEQFF; CDR3 DNA: TGCGCCAGCTCGAATAGCGGGGTAAGCTCCTACAATGAGCAGTTCTTC
clone size: .; J gene: TRBJ1-1; D gene: TRBD1; V gene: TRBV5-1; CDR3 length: 14; CDR3 protein: CASSLDRGNTEAFF; CDR3 DNA: TGCGCCAGCAGCTTAGACAGGGGGAACACTGAAGCTTTCTTT
clone size: .; J gene: TRBJ1-5; D gene: .; V gene: TRBV2; CDR3 length: 15; CDR3 protein: CASTRNFGGNQPQHF; CDR3 DNA: TGTGCCAGCACCCGCAACTTTGGGGGCAATCAGCCCCAGCATTTT
clone size: .; J gene: TRBJ2-5; D gene: .; V gene: TRBV7-2; CDR3 length: 12; CDR3 protein: CASSLVRETQYF; CDR3 DNA: TGTGCCAGCAGCTTAGTTCGGGAGACCCAGTACTTC
clone size: .; J gene: TRBJ1-5; D gene: .; V gene: TRBV7-2; CDR3 length: 13; CDR3 protein: CASSIDVNQPQHF; CDR3 DNA: TGTGCCAGCAGTATCGACGTGAATCAGCCCCAGCATTTT
clone size: .; J gene: TRBJ2-1; D gene: .; V gene: TRBV6-5; CDR3 length: 14; CDR3 protein: CASSASQIGNEQFF; CDR3 DNA: TGTGCCAGCAGCGCCTCGCAAATTGGGAATGAGCAGTTCTTC
clone size: .; J gene: TRBJ2-3; D gene: TRBD2; V gene: TRBV7-3; CDR3 length: 15; CDR3 protein: CASSLSGGATDTQYF; CDR3 DNA: TGTGCCAGCAGTTTAAGCGGGGGGGCAACAGATACGCAGTATTTT
clone size: .; J gene: TRBJ1-5; D gene: TRBD1; V gene: TRBV19; CDR3 length: 15; CDR3 protein: CASSDSGGGGQPQHF; CDR3 DNA: TGTGCCAGTAGCGACTCAGGGGGCGGCGGTCAGCCCCAGCATTTT
clone size: .; J gene: TRBJ1-5; D gene: TRBD1; V gene: TRBV2; CDR3 length: 13; CDR3 protein: CASSRQGSQPQHF; CDR3 DNA: TGTGCCAGCAGCCGACAGGGGAGTCAGCCCCAGCATTTT
clone size: .; J gene: TRBJ1-3; D gene: .; V gene: TRBV4-2; CDR3 length: 12; CDR3 protein: CASSQGSNTIYF; CDR3 DNA: TGTGCCAGCAGCCAAGGTTCCAACACCATATATTTT
clone size: .; J gene: TRBJ2-7; D gene: TRBD1; V gene: TRBV7-2; CDR3 length: 15; CDR3 protein: CASSTRTGGEYEQYF; CDR3 DNA: TGTGCCAGCAGCACAAGGACAGGGGGCGAATACGAGCAGTACTTC
clone size: .; J gene: TRBJ2-7; D gene: TRBD2; V gene: TRBV9; CDR3 length: 15; CDR3 protein: CASSATSGSSYEQYF; CDR3 DNA: TGTGCCAGCAGCGCCACTAGCGGGAGCTCCTACGAGCAGTACTTC
clone size: .; J gene: TRBJ1-6; D gene: .; V gene: TRBV29-1; CDR3 length: 13; CDR3 protein: CSVKDGNNSPLHF; CDR3 DNA: TGCAGCGTGAAAGACGGGAACAATTCACCCCTCCACTTT
clone size: .; J gene: TRBJ2-3; D gene: .; V gene: TRBV7-9; CDR3 length: 13; CDR3 protein: CASSFLRTDTQYF; CDR3 DNA: TGTGCCAGCAGCTTTCTAAGGACAGATACGCAGTATTTT
clone size: .; J gene: TRBJ1-4; D gene: TRBD1; V gene: TRBV9; CDR3 length: 15; CDR3 protein: CASSVATGRDEKLFF; CDR3 DNA: TGTGCCAGCAGCGTAGCGACAGGGAGGGATGAAAAACTGTTTTTT
clone size: .; J gene: TRBJ1-2; D gene: .; V gene: TRBV28; CDR3 length: 14; CDR3 protein: CAGSAGSMPYGYTF; CDR3 DNA: TGTGCCGGCTCGGCAGGTAGCATGCCCTATGGCTACACCTTC
clone size: .; J gene: TRBJ2-7; D gene: .; V gene: TRBV5-1; CDR3 length: 14; CDR3 protein: CASSLDTYSYEQYF; CDR3 DNA: TGCGCCAGCAGCTTGGACACATATTCCTACGAGCAGTACTTC
clone size: .; J gene: TRBJ2-5; D gene: .; V gene: TRBV6-5; CDR3 length: 12; CDR3 protein: CASSYGGQTQYF; CDR3 DNA: TGTGCCAGCAGTTACGGGGGCCAGACCCAGTACTTC
clone size: .; J gene: TRBJ1-4; D gene: .; V gene: TRBV2; CDR3 length: 10; CDR3 protein: CASEMKKLFF; CDR3 DNA: TGTGCCAGCGAGATGAAAAAACTGTTTTTT
clone size: .; J gene: TRBJ2-4; D gene: .; V gene: TRBV18; CDR3 length: 15; CDR3 protein: CASSPSSVAKNIQYF; CDR3 DNA: TGTGCCAGCTCACCATCATCGGTAGCCAAAAACATTCAGTACTTC
clone size: .; J gene: TRBJ2-1; D gene: .; V gene: TRBV30; CDR3 length: 11; CDR3 protein: CAWGPLLEQFF; CDR3 DNA: TGTGCCTGGGGCCCGTTATTGGAGCAGTTCTTC
clone size: .; J gene: TRBJ2-4; D gene: .; V gene: TRBV2; CDR3 length: 15; CDR3 protein: CASSWTVRAKNIQYF; CDR3 DNA: TGTGCCAGCAGTTGGACGGTGAGGGCCAAAAACATTCAGTACTTC
clone size: .; J gene: TRBJ1-2; D gene: TRBD1; V gene: TRBV7-9; CDR3 length: 14; CDR3 protein: CASSPTGQGDGYTF; CDR3 DNA: TGTGCCAGCAGCCCCACGGGACAGGGGGATGGCTACACCTTC
clone size: .; J gene: TRBJ1-1; D gene: .; V gene: TRBV6-2/TRBV6-3; CDR3 length: 15; CDR3 protein: CASSPSERKNTEAFF; CDR3 DNA: TGTGCCAGCAGCCCCTCCGAACGAAAGAACACTGAAGCTTTCTTT
clone size: .; J gene: TRBJ2-1; D gene: TRBD2; V gene: TRBV19; CDR3 length: 16; CDR3 protein: CASSQGGLAPYNEQFF; CDR3 DNA: TGTGCCAGTAGTCAAGGAGGACTAGCACCGTACAATGAGCAGTTCTTC
clone size: .; J gene: TRBJ2-7; D gene: .; V gene: TRBV7-2; CDR3 length: 17; CDR3 protein: CASSLWTERWASYEQYF; CDR3 DNA: TGTGCCAGCAGCTTATGGACAGAGAGGTGGGCGTCCTACGAGCAGTACTTC
clone size: .; J gene: TRBJ2-2; D gene: .; V gene: TRBV7-2; CDR3 length: 17; CDR3 protein: CASSLAPFGGSTGELFF; CDR3 DNA: TGTGCCAGCAGCTTAGCCCCATTTGGAGGGTCTACCGGGGAGCTGTTTTTT